This T cell receptor beta chain was captured by sequencing in a study of blood T cell repertoires in COVID-19. V lost 7 bases and J lost 0, with 11 bases in between. Germline V CDR1 and CDR2: SGHRS, YFSETQ. The CDR3 has 13 residues. The repertoire was sequenced with immunoSEQ multiplex PCR; TCRdb's copy has only in-frame clones and lacks some. The table lists about 160,000 clones, approximately 86% of them singletons. The rearrangement links TRBV5-1 to TRBJ2-7; maybe TRBD1 (5 bases). This sequence was found in a woman aged 60-70 years who had recovered from COVID-19. What was sequenced was peripheral blood. The CDR3 reads CASRQPPSYEQYF. The CDR3 coding sequence is TGCGCCAGCCGACAGCCACCCTCCTACGAGCAGTACTTC.